This TCR beta chain derives from a study of T cell responses to AZD1222 COVID-19 vaccine. Assay: immunoSEQ multiplex PCR; the TCRdb copy retains only in-frame clones and omits some. Seen here are tens of thousands of clones, roughly nine tenths observed once, and the top ten hold over 25%. Study-level findings and limits: Two AZD1222 administrations were followed by greater Spike-specific TCR breadth and depth. Of spike-specific TCRs, nearly half reportedly target regions left unmutated in variants. Possibly, clonal diversity was underestimated; donors were largely white British and included more females. The study sampled repertoires only after the peak T cell response.

This clone has a handful of counts. The antigen remains undetermined. Trimming removed 6 bases at V and 5 bases at J, with 7 bases between. This CDR3 spans 12 amino acids. The germline V gene encodes CDR1 MNHEY and CDR2 SMNVEV (reference sequence). The source of this sequence is an adult who received the AZD1222 COVID-19 vaccine. The genes are TRBV27 and TRBJ1-4; D is unresolved. Sequenced here: peripheral blood, sampled 28 days after the second AZD1222 dose. CDR3 loop: CASRVPNEKLFF. Written as DNA, the CDR3 is TGTGCCAGCAGGGTCCCGAATGAAAAACTGTTTTTT.